These 2 T cell receptor beta chains originate from one sample sequenced in a study of CD8 T cells in ankylosing spondylitis. TCRdb called the 5' RACE reads again in MiXCR, with one record for every CDR3 protein. The sample includes about 200,000 distinct CDR3 sequences, roughly 26% of them seen just once. The sequenced sample consisted of blood, either unsorted or a sorted T cell fraction (not recorded which). These receptors all come from a male donor with ankylosing spondylitis or in good health (not recorded which).

This clonotype was observed a few times. The chain combines TRBV4-2 with TRBJ2-7, with D possibly matching TRBD2 (5 bases). Per the germline V gene, CDR1 is LGHNA and CDR2 is YNFKEQ. V was shortened by 1 base and J by 1 base, with 14 bases between the two germline ends. The CDR3 contains 16 residues. The CDR3 nucleotides are TGTGCCAGCAGCCAAGGAGGTAGCGAGGTATCCTACGAGCAGTACTTC. Translated, it gives CASSQGGSEVSYEQYF.

The chain combines TRBV28 with TRBJ2-1, with no clear D. Trimming stripped 5 bases from V and 7 bases from J, with 15 bases between. The length of the CDR3 is 14 residues. CDR1 and CDR2 (germline): MDHEN, SYDVKM. CDR3: CASSPRWVGNEQFF. The CDR3 DNA follows: TGTGCCAGCAGTCCCCGGTGGGTAGGGAATGAGCAGTTCTTC.